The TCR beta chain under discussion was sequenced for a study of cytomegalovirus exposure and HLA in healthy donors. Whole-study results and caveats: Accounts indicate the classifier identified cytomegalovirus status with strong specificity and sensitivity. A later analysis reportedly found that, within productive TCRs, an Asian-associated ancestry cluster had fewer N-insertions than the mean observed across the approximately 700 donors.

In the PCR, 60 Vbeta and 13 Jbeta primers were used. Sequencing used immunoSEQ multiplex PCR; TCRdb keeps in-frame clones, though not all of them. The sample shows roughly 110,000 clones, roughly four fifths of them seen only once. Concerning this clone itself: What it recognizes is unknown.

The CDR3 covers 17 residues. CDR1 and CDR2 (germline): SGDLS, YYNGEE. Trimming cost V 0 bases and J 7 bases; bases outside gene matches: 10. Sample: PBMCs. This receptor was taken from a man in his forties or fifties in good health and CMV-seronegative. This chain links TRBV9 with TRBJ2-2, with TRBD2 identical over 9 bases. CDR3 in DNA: TGTGCCAGCAGCGTAGGTGGTAGCGGGGGTCCTAGCGGGGAGCTGTTTTTT. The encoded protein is CASSVGGSGGPSGELFF. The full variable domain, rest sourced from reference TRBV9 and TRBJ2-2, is DSGVTQTPKHLITATGQRVTLRCSPRSGDLSVYWYQQSLDQGLQFLIQYYNGEERAKGNILERFSAQQFPDLHSELNLSSLELGDSALYFCASSVGGSGGPSGELFFGEGSRLTVL.